This TCR beta chain was captured in a study of beta chain features in type 1 diabetes. The CDR3 extends over 15 amino acids. V lost 6 bases, J lost 9 bases, and 14 bases stayed unmatched. From germline, CDR1 is MNHNS and CDR2 SASEGT. Each donor gave one heparinised blood draw averaging approximately 120 mL. Expressed TCRB transcripts got sequenced, as all isolated RNA was reverse transcribed. The assay was immunoSEQ multiplex PCR, and TCRdb's table has in-frame clones only and misses some. The sample yields more than 250,000 clones, roughly 20% seen once. Study results and caveats: All four CD4+ subsets from Type 1 diabetes patients carried moderately but significantly shorter TCRB CDR3s.

For this clone: Its antigen is not known.

This chain links TRBV6-1 with TRBJ2-1, with 7 bases fitting TRBD2. This TCR came from a woman in her forties with type 1 diabetes. What was sequenced was naive CD4+ T cells from blood. CDR3 nucleotide sequence: TGTGCCAGCAGCCCTCCTATAACTAGCGCCGGTGAGCAGTTCTTC. Translation gives CASSPPITSAGEQFF.